These 7 T cell receptor beta chains were all obtained from the same sample, sequenced in a study of breast tumors, draining lymph nodes, adjacent tissues. TCRdb itself ran the multiplex PCR reads through MiXCR, one entry per CDR3 protein. The sample lists some 66,000 distinct CDR3 sequences, around 52% occurring once. Material for sequencing was breast tumor tissue. Receptor source: a female donor with breast cancer. Some clones in this sample may be carry-over from other donors' samples.

This chain joins TRBV19 and TRBJ1-5; the match to TRBD1 covers 7 bases. The CDR3 totals 13 residues. V shed 5 bases, J shed 5 bases, and the junction held 3 bases outside the gene matches. Germline values: CDR1 LNHDA, CDR2 SQIVND (reference sequence). CDR3 protein: CASSSDRDQPQHF. The CDR3 nucleotides are TGTGCCAGTAGTTCCGACAGGGATCAGCCCCAGCATTTT.

The chain combines TRBV2 with TRBJ1-2; 7 positions agree with TRBD1. CDR3 length: 10 amino acids. Trimming cost V 5 bases and J 12 bases; bases outside gene matches: 3. Per the germline V gene, CDR1 is SNHLY and CDR2 is FYNNEI. CDR3 DNA: TGTGCCAGCAGTTACAGGGGCAACACCTTC. This translates into CASSYRGNTF.

This clonotype has only a few counts. Being one base from a much bigger clone, this may be a read error. DNA for the CDR3: TGTGCCAGCAGCCAAGGTAACTTTGGCCCCTGGATCTTC. Amino acid sequence: CASSQGNFGPWIF. The V gene is TRBV3-1, the J gene TRBJ2-1; no firm D call. CDR1 and CDR2 (germline): LGHDT, YNNKEL (reference sequence). This CDR3 comprises 13 residues.

This clonotype was seen many times. The chain carries TRBV10-3 and TRBJ2-7; D not resolved. The CDR3 has 12 amino acids. With 2 bases removed from V and 3 bases from J, the gap between germline ends came to 5 bases. Germline CDR1 is ENHRY and CDR2 is SYGVKD. CDR3 loop: CAISEPNYEQYF. CDR3 bases: TGTGCCATCAGTGAGCCGAACTACGAGCAGTACTTC.

V gene TRBV2 combines with J gene TRBJ2-3, with a possible D match to TRBD2 (6 bases). V was clipped by 5 bases and J by 2 bases, with 11 bases between them. This CDR3 contains 14 residues. In germline, CDR1 is SNHLY, CDR2 FYNNEI. CDR3 DNA sequence: TGTGCCAGCAGTCCGGGAGTCATCACAGATACGCAGTATTTT. Translation gives CASSPGVITDTQYF.

V usage is TRBV6-6 and J usage is TRBJ1-2; 9 positions match TRBD1. There are 15 residues in the CDR3. Per the germline V gene, CDR1 is MNHNY and CDR2 is SVGAGI (reference sequence). The V segment lost 7 bases and the J segment 6 bases; nucleotides outside the gene matches: 12. The CDR3 is CASTDLTQGADGYTF. In nucleotides, the CDR3 is TGTGCCAGCACCGACCTTACACAGGGGGCGGATGGCTACACCTTC.

V is TRBV20-1 and J is TRBJ1-4, with TRBD1 matching over 9 bases. The CDR3 has 14 residues. Germline lookup yields CDR1 DFQATT and CDR2 SNEGSKA (reference sequence). Trimming removed 4 bases from V and 8 bases from J; junction bases left unmatched: 8. CDR3 coding DNA: TGCAGTGCTAACCACGGACAGGGGACGGAAAAACTGTTTTTT. Amino acids: CSANHGQGTEKLFF.